This TCR beta chain was found in a study of cytomegalovirus exposure and HLA in healthy donors listed by TCRdb under 2017. For the study in its entirety: An earlier analysis of some 500 of the donors reported approximately 270 Gb of sequence data and some 120 million unique TCR beta sequences from some 180 million T cells. An early release covering some 640 HLA-typed donors comprised roughly 300 gigabases of sequencing data and tens of millions of unique TCR sequences. Among the approximately 400 genotyped donors, approximately 76% belonged to the genetic ancestry cluster associated with self-reported Caucasian donors. The study aimed to test whether cataloging public T cell receptors could reveal signatures of past pathogen exposure. Using immunosequencing, the study profiled T cell repertoires from 550 to 750 subjects and related those repertoires to cytomegalovirus serostatus. Besides the first cohort of about 730 subjects, a separate validation cohort made up of 120 different subjects was used. High-throughput TCR immunosequencing, statistical association of individual TCRs with disease status, and machine learning were combined to predict cytomegalovirus infection status. To study patterns of TCR occurrence, a later analysis re-analyzed previously published TCR beta repertoires from hundreds of donors and added high-resolution HLA genotyping. The later analysis used no new phenotypic data to find candidate immune exposures, relying instead on TCR beta sequences and their occurrence across donors. In an earlier analysis of around 540 of the donors, high-throughput TCR beta sequencing was used to judge whether each TCR beta V gene segment behaved as functional or pseudogenic. Donor age, sex, ethnicity and CMV serostatus were compiled together with the repertoire data. A later genetic analysis used genome-wide SNP genotypes for about 60% of the roughly 670 donors, treating that subset as a discovery cohort. Every repertoire in the discovery cohort had been generated on one and the same sequencing platform. HLA typing covered class I and class II loci at four-digit resolution. The number of donors typed differed by locus, with roughly 620-630 for A, B, C, DRB1 and DQB1, over 500 for DQA1, nearly 610 for DPA1, and around 450 for DPB1. Because of strong linkage in the cohort, four or five DR-DQ haplotypes were treated as single units for association and clustering. On average, over 200,000 unique TCR beta nucleotide sequences were sequenced per donor among 398 genotyped donors of the cohort, with about 19% of those sequences being non-productive.

In total, approximately 610 healthy bone marrow donors made up the cohort. At the time of sampling, all cohort members were nominally healthy, though unrecorded immune exposures were likely present. The donor tested CMV seropositive, placing the donor among the 250 to 350 seropositive members of the cohort. A peripheral blood sample was provided by each donor, and peripheral blood mononuclear cells were used for TCR beta sequencing. Genomic DNA was extracted from the blood cell samples with the Qiagen DNeasy Blood Extraction Kit. Receptor amplification or capture employed the immunoSEQ multiplex PCR assay. For the multiplex PCR, a mixture combining 60 forward primers for TCR Vbeta segments and 13 reverse primers for TCR Jbeta segments was used. A multiplex PCR assay on genomic DNA amplified the CDR3 region of rearranged TCR beta genes. Amplified TCR beta libraries were sequenced as 87-base-pair reads on the Illumina HiSeq System. As for the original processing: A later analysis counted approximately 84 million unique TCR beta chains across the 600 to 850 repertoires, and roughly 11 million of these chains were shared by at least two donors. Raw reads were error-corrected and collapsed into unique sequences by a nearest-neighbor algorithm in which closely related sequences were merged to remove PCR and sequencing errors. V, D and J gene segments were assigned by aligning CDR3 sequences to IMGT reference sequences. For a sequence to be retained, at least a six-nucleotide match to both a V gene segment and a J gene segment was required. Rearrangements were called productive when the CDR3 lacked stop codons and stayed in frame with V and J; all others were non-productive. Following IMGT convention, CDR3 was defined as the stretch from the second conserved V-encoded cysteine up to the conserved J-encoded phenylalanine. The earlier analysis of a few hundred of the donors excluded sequences that lacked an unambiguous match to a single V gene segment. An earlier analysis of just under 600 of the donors called V segments functional above 56.7% productive rearrangements and segregating when the between-donor standard deviation exceeded 5%. A statistical classification framework was built to diagnose cytomegalovirus status from the catalog of TCR beta chain sequences. In a later analysis, V and J genes were assigned by comparing TCR nucleotide sequences against IMGT/GENE-DB human TR gene sequences. The TCRdist pipeline was used in a later analysis to assign CDR3 sequences and most-parsimonious VDJ recombination scenarios. In a later analysis, each TCR beta chain was defined by its CDR3 amino acid sequence together with its V-gene family, and reads without a unique V-gene family were excluded. In a later analysis, fewer than 650 highly shared, low-generation-probability nucleotide sequences were removed to address suspected cross-contamination and a sequencing artifact. In a later analysis, a clonal expansion index for each public chain was calculated from normalized within-repertoire ranks of inferred template counts. In a later analysis, generation probabilities were computed with a VDJ recombination model fitted to out-of-frame rearrangements, and the resulting probabilities were checked against IGoR. Hypergeometric tests were used in a later analysis to score TCR-TCR, TCR-HLA and TCR-CMV co-occurrence, with a repertoire-size bias correction applied to the TCR pairs. To estimate false discovery rates, a later analysis permuted the HLA or CMV assignments 20 times. A later analysis grouped co-occurring TCRs with DBSCAN, adding TCRdist sequence similarity when clustering within HLA-allele-positive subsets. Repertoires with fewer than 30,000 or more than 120,000 public chains, plus five repertoires with anomalous nucleotide sharing, were excluded from co-occurrence clustering. TCRdb holds this immuneACCESS table with in-frame rearrangements only. Some clones are missing; in checked studies, unresolved V genes explain under half, and the rest has no known cause. V, J and clone size are taken as reported in that table, and D and trimming were inferred from the DNA itself. The sample includes about 130,000 clones, with roughly 70% observed a single time. The top ten clones comprise less than 2.5% of the sample.

This clone was observed a handful of times. Its antigen is still unknown. The junction does not match germline at one end; this may be a read error. The CDR3 numbers 11 residues from cysteine through phenylalanine. Left in the record is the CDR3 DNA by itself, 33 bases read in frame from the first base. The germline V gene (reference sequence) gives CDR1 as DFQATT and CDR2 as SNEGSKA. The investigation overall reported the following: Compared with equally common non-associated chains, HLA-associated TCR beta chains in a later analysis were more clonally expanded and had lower generation probabilities. A further reported finding was that TCR beta sequences accurately predicted the HLA-A and HLA-B alleles for most subjects in the first cohort. In a later analysis, TCR association rates were found to vary across HLA loci, with the most associated TCRs seen for DRB1 alleles and the fewest for HLA-C alleles. While some public TCRs were present in many individuals, most TCR sequences turned up only very rarely across donors. Strong co-occurrence of HLA alleles, especially DR and DQ, made assigning TCR associations to individual alleles difficult. A later analysis found that most CMV-associated TCR beta chains appeared HLA-restricted, with HLA associations seemingly driven largely by CMV exposure. It was suggested by the authors that the approach could potentially be generalized to other disease states and immunological phenotypes. According to a later genetic analysis, donors in an Asian-associated ancestry cluster had fewer N-insertions in productive TCRs than the approximately 650-donor mean. The presence/absence analyses assumed that sequencing depth was roughly uniform across donors, and that assumption may not be true. Some IMGT-functional V segments, including TRBV6-2 and TRBV6-3, could not be distinguished by the 87-base-pair reads and were therefore excluded. An earlier analysis of approximately 540 of the donors showed that most TCR beta V segments appeared in productive rearrangements either about 87% or about 30% of the time, which broadly matched IMGT annotations. At a false discovery rate of 0.05, a later analysis linked under 20,000 TCR beta sequences to specific HLA alleles. V-gene and J-gene trimming of TCR beta chains was associated with a missense DCLRE1C variant in a later genetic analysis, and the association was replicated in an independent cohort. The classifier was reported to diagnose cytomegalovirus status with high specificity and sensitivity in both the original and validation cohorts. Linkage disequilibrium might explain the correlated functional status among segregating V segments, but an unknown experimental factor could not be excluded. The study listed 150 to 200 TCR beta chains as associated with cytomegalovirus. Only TCR beta chains were sequenced in this cohort, and the absence of alpha or paired-chain data limited detectable features. The sequencing pipeline was judged likely to have produced a cluster of highly shared sequence variants as a technical artifact. Because counts were too low, 15 to 20 rarely observed V segments, including chromosome 9 orphons, were left out of the earlier analysis of about 500 of the donors. In vitro tests confirmed that a few of the cytomegalovirus-associated TCR beta chains recognize cytomegalovirus antigens. Because HLA typing was unavailable for some donors at each locus, only the typed subset was used in association tests. According to a later analysis, parvovirus B19, influenza, CMV and Epstein-Barr virus appeared linked to several top co-occurrence clusters. Immune exposure information for the cohort was limited to CMV serostatus.

What was sequenced was PBMCs. The sequence joins TRBV20-1 to TRBJ2-1; the D gene identity is not certain. The receptor's source is a woman between 40 and 50 years old in good health and CMV-seropositive. The nucleotide sequence reads as follows: TGCAGTGCGGCGGCTGGCAATCAGCAGTTCTTC. This translates into CSAAAGNQQFF.